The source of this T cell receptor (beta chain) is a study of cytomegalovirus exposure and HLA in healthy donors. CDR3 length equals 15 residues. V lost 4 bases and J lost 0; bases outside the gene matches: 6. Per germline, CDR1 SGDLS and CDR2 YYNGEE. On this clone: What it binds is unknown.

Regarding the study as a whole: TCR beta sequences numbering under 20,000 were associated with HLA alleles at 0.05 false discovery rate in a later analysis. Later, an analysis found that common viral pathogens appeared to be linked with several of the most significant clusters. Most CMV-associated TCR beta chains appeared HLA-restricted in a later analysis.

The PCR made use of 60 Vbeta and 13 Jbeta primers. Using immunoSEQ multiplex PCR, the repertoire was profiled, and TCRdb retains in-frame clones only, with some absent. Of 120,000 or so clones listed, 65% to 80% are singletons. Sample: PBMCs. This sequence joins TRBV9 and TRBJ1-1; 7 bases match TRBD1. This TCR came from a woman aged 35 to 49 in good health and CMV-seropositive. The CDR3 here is CASSITGEMNTEAFF. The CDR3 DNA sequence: TGTGCCAGCAGCATCACAGGGGAAATGAACACTGAAGCTTTCTTT. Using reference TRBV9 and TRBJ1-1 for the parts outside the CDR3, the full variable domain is DSGVTQTPKHLITATGQRVTLRCSPRSGDLSVYWYQQSLDQGLQFLIQYYNGEERAKGNILERFSAQQFPDLHSELNLSSLELGDSALYFCASSITGEMNTEAFFGQGTRLTVV.